Shown below are 9 T cell receptor beta chains from a single sample sequenced in a study of control samples from healthy donors and cancer patients. The method was immunoSEQ multiplex PCR; TCRdb's version includes in-frame clones alone and lacks a portion of them. Of about 220,000 clones detected, around 94% appear once; the ten largest clones hold 1.5%. The specimen sequenced was blood. These TCRs come from a man aged 50 to 59 in good health.

V is TRBV7-8 and J is TRBJ2-1, with 13 bases aligning to TRBD2. CDR1 is SGHVS and CDR2 is FQNEAQ in the germline V gene. Trimming at V came to 5 bases and at J to 0 bases, leaving 13 bases not matched to a gene. The CDR3 totals 20 residues. CDR3 coding DNA: TGTGCCAGCAGCCAACGGACTAGCGGGGGTCCTGTTAGCTCCTACAATGAGCAGTTCTTC. Its translation is CASSQRTSGGPVSSYNEQFF.

The chain employs TRBV14 and TRBJ1-1; D is perhaps TRBD1 (6 bases). Deletions cut 4 bases from V and 5 bases from J, with 11 bases between. Looked up from germline, CDR1 is SGHDN and CDR2 is FVKESK. The CDR3 is 13 residues long. In DNA, the CDR3 is TGTGCCAGCAGCCGGGCCAGGGGTACTGAAGCTTTCTTT. It codes for CASSRARGTEAFF. Based on the CDR3 plus reference TRBV14 and TRBJ1-1, the full variable domain is EAGVTQFPSHSVIEKGQTVTLRCDPISGHDNLYWYRRVMGKEIKFLLHFVKESKQDESGMPNNRFLAERTGGTYSTLKVQPAELEDSGVYFCASSRARGTEAFFGQGTRLTVV.

This chain connects TRBV2 to TRBJ2-5; D is unclear. Trimming cost V 6 bases and J 1 base, with 3 bases left between them. Germline V lookup: CDR1 SNHLY, CDR2 FYNNEI. The CDR3 is 11 residues long. Here the CDR3 DNA reads TGTGCCAGCAGGCGCCAAGAGACCCAGTACTTC. The encoded protein is CASRRQETQYF.

The J gene is TRBJ2-3, the V gene TRBV9; no clear D. The CDR3 extends over 14 amino acids. The germline V gene encodes CDR1 SGDLS and CDR2 YYNGEE. The germline V and J ends were trimmed by 0 bases and 1 base, with 6 bases remaining between them. The CDR3 loop is CASSVVGGTDTQYF. CDR3 nucleotides: TGTGCCAGCAGCGTAGTCGGAGGCACAGATACGCAGTATTTT.

V is TRBV27 and J is TRBJ2-4; the D gene is possibly TRBD2 (5 bases). This CDR3 spans 15 amino acids. Germline V gene lookup returns CDR1 MNHEY and CDR2 SMNVEV (reference sequence). V was cut by 8 bases and J by 0 bases, with 14 bases left in between. CDR3 amino acids: CASSRPGIAKNIQYF. In nucleotides, the CDR3 is TGTGCCAGCTCAAGGCCGGGGATAGCCAAAAACATTCAGTACTTC.

This clone has just a few counts. The chain couples TRBV28 to TRBJ1-5; D possibly corresponds to TRBD1 (6 bases). V lost 5 bases to trimming and J lost 9 bases, with 17 bases between them. Germline loops: CDR1 MDHEN, CDR2 SYDVKM. The CDR3 is 14 amino acids. CDR3 sequence reads: CASSPFRGLGPQHF. CDR3 nucleotides: TGTGCCAGCAGTCCTTTCAGGGGATTAGGGCCCCAGCATTTT.

The gene calls are TRBV9 and TRBJ2-7; TRBD2 matches 10 bases. The CDR3 loop spans 15 amino acids. The germline CDR1 and CDR2 sequences are SGDLS and YYNGEE. V lost 0 bases and J lost 3; bases outside the gene matches: 3. DNA of the CDR3: TGTGCCAGCAGCGTAGGGGGACTAGCGAACTACGAGCAGTACTTC. This sequence encodes CASSVGGLANYEQYF.

This chain uses TRBV3-1 (or the pseudogene TRBV3-2) with TRBJ2-5; 9 nucleotides align to TRBD1. The V segment lost 5 bases and the J segment 3 bases; nucleotides outside the gene matches: 1. The CDR3 runs 13 residues. Germline lookup yields CDR1 LGHDT and CDR2 YNNKEL (reference sequence). The CDR3 loop reads CASSRDREETQYF. CDR3 nucleotide sequence: TGTGCCAGCAGCAGGGACAGGGAAGAGACCCAGTACTTC.

The J gene is TRBJ1-1, the V gene TRBV9; D not certain. V was clipped by 3 bases and J by 1 base, with 13 bases between them. Per the germline V gene, CDR1 is SGDLS and CDR2 is YYNGEE. The CDR3 covers 15 residues. This CDR3 is CASSALPEGNTEAFF. The CDR3 nucleotides read TGTGCCAGCAGCGCCCTCCCGGAGGGGAACACTGAAGCTTTCTTT.